This T cell receptor (beta chain) stems from a study of T cell responses to AZD1222 COVID-19 vaccine. Study-level findings and limits: When two AZD1222 doses had been given, Spike-specific TCR breadth and depth rose. It should be noted that donors were predominantly white British and more often female, and clonal diversity was possibly underestimated.

Method: immunoSEQ multiplex PCR; TCRdb's copy keeps in-frame clones and lacks some. Of about 150,000 clones in the sample, about 90% are singletons; the top ten hold approximately 5.9%. Second-dose timings of about 4 or about 12 weeks were pooled. Looked up from germline, CDR1 is SGHDT and CDR2 is YYEEEE. CDR3 length equals 14 residues. V shed 4 bases and J 4 bases; nucleotides not matched to a gene: 6. Concerning this clone itself: Its antigen is as yet unknown.

The clonotype comes from an adult who received the AZD1222 COVID-19 vaccine. Source: peripheral blood, taken 28 days after the second AZD1222 dose. The V call is TRBV5-6, the J call TRBJ2-7; the match to TRBD1 covers 9 bases. CDR3: CASSGTGGLYEQYF. The CDR3 bases are TGTGCCAGCAGCGGAACAGGGGGCTTATACGAGCAGTACTTC.